What follows are 27 T cell receptor beta chains derived from one specimen sequenced in a study of technical replicates of blood from several donors. Libraries were prepared by immunoSEQ multiplex PCR; TCRdb keeps only in-frame clonotypes and omits some of them. Among approximately 97,000 clones listed, roughly 95% were seen once. The sequencing input was T cells isolated from PBMCs. Receptors were obtained from a human donor in good health.

The V gene is TRBV28, the J gene TRBJ2-7, with D perhaps matching TRBD1 (6 bases). Trimming removed 8 bases from V and 2 bases from J, with 16 bases in between. This CDR3 is 14 amino acids long. Germline V lookup: CDR1 MDHEN, CDR2 SYDVKM. The DNA for the CDR3 is TGTGCCAGCGCATACAGGGAGACTACCTACGAGCAGTACTTC. This codes for CASAYRETTYEQYF.

CDR3 sequence: CASSIGLAAYTDTQYF. CDR3 DNA: TGTGCCAGCAGCATAGGACTAGCGGCCTACACAGATACGCAGTATTTT. The V call is TRBV7-2, the J call TRBJ2-3; the match to TRBD2 covers 10 bases. The V gene end was trimmed by 5 bases and the J gene end by 2 bases; junction bases not matched to a gene: 7. Per the germline V gene, CDR1 is SGHTA and CDR2 is FQGNSA. The CDR3 consists of 16 residues. Full variable domain (missing parts from reference TRBV7-2 and TRBJ2-3): GAGVSQSPSNKVTEKGKDVELRCDPISGHTALYWYRQSLGQGLEFLIYFQGNSAPDKSGLPSDRFSAERTGGSVSTLTIQRTQQEDSAVYLCASSIGLAAYTDTQYFGPGTRLTVL.

The chain employs TRBV27 and TRBJ2-5; a weak D match, TRBD1 (5 bases). In germline, CDR1 is MNHEY, CDR2 SMNVEV (reference sequence). The CDR3 loop spans 14 amino acids. V gave up 0 bases and J gave up 3 bases, with 8 bases separating them. CDR3 in amino acids: CASSLSKTEETQYF. The DNA of the CDR3 is TGTGCCAGCAGTTTATCGAAGACAGAAGAGACCCAGTACTTC.

V is TRBV10-3 and J is TRBJ1-2; D ambiguous. Germline loops: CDR1 ENHRY, CDR2 SYGVKD. V lost 4 bases, J lost 3 bases, and 9 bases lay in between. The CDR3 spans 13 residues. Here the CDR3 reads CAISGENHYGYTF. Here the CDR3 DNA reads TGTGCCATCAGTGGGGAGAACCACTATGGCTACACCTTC.

For the CDR3, the DNA is TGTGCCATCAGTAACCTCCGGGACAGGGTTACTGAAGCTTTCTTT. Its translation is CAISNLRDRVTEAFF. This chain uses TRBV10-3 with TRBJ1-1, with 9 bases that match TRBD1. With V trimmed by 5 bases and J by 5 bases, 9 bases remained unmatched. This CDR3 has 15 residues. Germline V gene lookup returns CDR1 ENHRY and CDR2 SYGVKD.

The chain couples TRBV18 to TRBJ2-7; no definite D call. The V gene lost 3 bases and the J gene lost 5 bases, with 8 bases spanning the gap. The V gene's germline CDR1 is KGHSH and CDR2 LQKENI. The length of the CDR3 is 12 residues. The CDR3 region is CASSPARDEQYF. In DNA form, the CDR3 reads TGTGCCAGCTCACCGGCACGGGACGAGCAGTACTTC.

This clone has only one observation. The chain has TRBV7-9 and TRBJ2-2; maybe TRBD2 (6 bases). Germline CDR1 SEHNR, CDR2 FQNEAQ (reference sequence). CDR3 length: 15 residues. V lost 5 bases to trimming and J lost 4 bases, with 14 bases between them. The CDR3 DNA sequence: TGTGCCAGCAGCCAACGTAGCGGTGGCACCGGGGAGCTGTTTTTT. Its translation is CASSQRSGGTGELFF.

The V and J genes are TRBV7-7 and TRBJ2-2; D may be TRBD2 (5 bases). CDR1 and CDR2 from the germline V gene are SSHAT and FNYEAQ (reference sequence). Trimming pared 1 base from V and 8 bases from J, leaving 11 bases between. This CDR3 is built from 14 residues. The CDR3 DNA reads TGTGCCAGCAGCTTAGTATTCGGGGATGGGGAGCTGTTTTTT. Protein sequence: CASSLVFGDGELFF.

This rearrangement joins TRBV27 to TRBJ2-3; the D gene is possibly TRBD1 (6 bases). CDR1 MNHEY and CDR2 SMNVEV come from the germline V gene (reference sequence). V was shortened by 5 bases and J by 4 bases, with 16 bases between the two germline ends. CDR3 size: 15 residues. The CDR3 DNA reads as TGTGCCAGCAGTAATTACGAACAGGGACCAGATACGCAGTATTTT. Amino acid sequence: CASSNYEQGPDTQYF.

This sequence joins TRBV18 and TRBJ2-7; 9 bases line up with TRBD1. J lost 6 bases, V lost 4 bases, and 13 bases had no gene match. Germline loops: CDR1 KGHSH, CDR2 LQKENI. This CDR3 comprises 16 residues. The DNA of the CDR3 is TGTGCCAGCTCACTAGCCTCCGGGACAGGGACCCTCGAGCAGTACTTC. It encodes CASSLASGTGTLEQYF.

The chain links TRBV4-1 to TRBJ2-1; possibly TRBD2 for D (5 bases). There are 12 residues in the CDR3. V shed 1 base and J shed 13 bases, with 11 bases lying between them. The V gene's germline CDR1 is MGHRA and CDR2 YSYEKL. The CDR3 nucleotides are TGCGCCAGCAGCCAAGCATCACTAGTTCAGTTCTTC. It codes for CASSQASLVQFF.

This chain connects TRBV6-1 to TRBJ2-7; 7 bases are shared with TRBD1. The CDR3 loop spans 17 amino acids. Looked up from germline, CDR1 is MNHNS and CDR2 is SASEGT. V was pared by 0 bases and J by 0 bases, with 8 bases of the junction left unmatched. This CDR3 is CASSEAPGQFSSYEQYF. The DNA of the CDR3 is TGTGCCAGCAGTGAAGCCCCGGGACAGTTTAGCTCCTACGAGCAGTACTTC.

As to this clone: Its ends do not fully match the called genes, so a read error is possible. This sequence joins TRBV7-9 and TRBJ1-2, with 9 bases fitting TRBD1. The CDR3 extends over 13 amino acids. Germline V gives CDR1 SEHNR, CDR2 FQNEAQ (reference sequence). The CDR3 bases are TGTGCCGGCAGGACAGGGGTTATCTATGGCTACACCTTC. This sequence encodes CAGRTGVIYGYTF.

The genes are TRBV11-3 and TRBJ1-5, with D possibly TRBD1 on 6 matching bases. In germline, CDR1 is SGHNT, CDR2 YENEEA. CDR3 length equals 14 residues. V was trimmed by 5 bases and J by 5 bases, leaving 13 bases between them. DNA of the CDR3: TGTGCCAGCAGCGACGACAGGAAAGATCAGCCCCAGCATTTT. This translates into CASSDDRKDQPQHF.

The CDR3 DNA reads as TGTGCCATCACGGTTAGCGGGAGGGCCGGCAATGAGCAGTTCTTC. Translation: CAITVSGRAGNEQFF. The chain is built from TRBV10-3 and TRBJ2-1; the match to TRBD2 covers 11 bases. V dropped 7 bases and J dropped 6; count of bases not matched to a gene: 8. The germline V gene encodes CDR1 ENHRY and CDR2 SYGVKD. CDR3 length equals 15 residues.

The chain links TRBV6-1 to TRBJ1-1; TRBD1 matches 8 bases. The CDR3 has 13 residues. Per the germline V gene, CDR1 is MNHNS and CDR2 is SASEGT. The V and J ends lost 7 bases and 4 bases, in that order; junction bases with no gene match: 5. The CDR3: CASKPRGPTEAFF. In DNA, the CDR3 is TGTGCCAGCAAACCCAGGGGGCCCACTGAAGCTTTCTTT.

The rearrangement joins TRBV7-9 to TRBJ2-1, with D possibly TRBD2 on 6 matching bases. The CDR3 spans 12 residues. Trimming cost V 5 bases and J 8 bases, with 10 bases left between them. Germline V lookup: CDR1 SEHNR, CDR2 FQNEAQ (reference sequence). The CDR3 spells CASSRELDEQFF. For the CDR3, the DNA is TGTGCCAGCAGCCGGGAGTTGGATGAGCAGTTCTTC.

The CDR3 DNA reads TGCGCCAGCAAACTAGCGGGCCAAGAGACCCAGTACTTC. Its translation: CASKLAGQETQYF. The chain joins TRBV5-1 to TRBJ2-5; 9 positions agree with TRBD2. The V gene end was trimmed by 6 bases and the J gene end by 1 base; junction bases not matched to a gene: 1. Germline CDR1 is SGHRS and CDR2 is YFSETQ. The CDR3 loop spans 13 amino acids.

The J gene is TRBJ2-7, the V gene TRBV18; D call uncertain. CDR1 and CDR2 from the germline V gene are KGHSH and LQKENI. Trimming left V 6 bases short and J 0 bases short, with 12 bases between. The CDR3 runs 14 residues. The CDR3 loop reads CASSPTSDSYEQYF. The CDR3 region has the DNA TGTGCCAGCTCCCCGACATCCGACTCCTACGAGCAGTACTTC.

V is TRBV27 and J is TRBJ2-3; D unresolved. V was clipped by 6 bases and J by 4 bases, with 17 bases between them. CDR3 size: 15 residues. CDR1 and CDR2 from the germline V gene are MNHEY and SMNVEV (reference sequence). Here the CDR3 reads CASSLNPIISDTQYF. The CDR3, as DNA: TGTGCCAGCAGCCTAAACCCAATCATCTCAGATACGCAGTATTTT.

The V gene is TRBV19, the J gene TRBJ1-4, with 9 bases identical to TRBD1. The CDR3 has 13 residues. CDR1 is LNHDA and CDR2 is SQIVND in the germline V gene (reference sequence). Losses at the gene ends were 10 bases for V and 8 bases for J; bases not matched to a gene: 8. CDR3 sequence (DNA): TGTGCCACCGTAGGACAGGGGACCGAAAAACTGTTTTTT. Its protein is CATVGQGTEKLFF.

The chain couples TRBV4-1 to TRBJ1-2; 9 bases match TRBD1. The CDR3 is 16 amino acids. Per germline, CDR1 MGHRA and CDR2 YSYEKL. Unmatched junction bases numbered 11, after V lost 6 bases and J lost 3 bases. The CDR3 region is CASSHLQGAEDYGYTF. Written as DNA, the CDR3 is TGCGCCAGCAGTCACCTACAGGGGGCGGAGGACTATGGCTACACCTTC.

The chain carries TRBV7-3 and TRBJ2-4; 10 bases align to TRBD1. With V trimmed by 5 bases and J by 7 bases, 2 bases remained unmatched. This CDR3 is built from 13 residues. Per the germline V gene, CDR1 is SGHTA and CDR2 is FQGTGA. For the CDR3, the DNA is TGTGCCAGCAGCCCGGACAGGGGGAACATTCAGTACTTC. Translating gives CASSPDRGNIQYF.

The chain carries TRBV19 and TRBJ1-2; maybe TRBD1 (6 bases). The CDR3 loop spans 12 amino acids. V lost 4 bases, J lost 4 bases, and 7 bases lay in between. Germline CDR1 reads LNHDA; CDR2 reads SQIVND (reference sequence). The CDR3 bases are TGTGCCAGTAGTAAGGGGGTCTATGGCTACACCTTC. Protein product: CASSKGVYGYTF.

The rearrangement joins TRBV7-9 to TRBJ1-1; TRBD1 might be the D (6 bases). V was trimmed by 1 base and J by 5 bases, leaving 17 bases between them. This CDR3 spans 16 amino acids. Per the germline V gene, CDR1 is SEHNR and CDR2 is FQNEAQ (reference sequence). CDR3 amino acids: CASSLVKQGEVTEAFF. The CDR3 DNA reads TGTGCCAGCAGCTTAGTGAAACAGGGAGAGGTGACTGAAGCTTTCTTT.

The chain uses TRBV30 and TRBJ1-2, with D unclear. Germline V gene sequence: CDR1 GTSNPN, CDR2 SVGIG (reference sequence). The CDR3 spans 12 residues. V was shortened by 0 bases and J by 7 bases, with 9 bases between the two germline ends. The DNA of the CDR3 is TGTGCCTGGAGTGTGAGGGTATCTGGCTACACCTTC. As protein: CAWSVRVSGYTF.

The V call is TRBV28, the J call TRBJ2-3; perhaps TRBD2 as D (5 bases). The CDR3 has 16 residues. Germline V gene sequence: CDR1 MDHEN, CDR2 SYDVKM. V dropped 1 base and J dropped 2 bases, with 13 bases sitting between them. The CDR3: CASSLLGEGSTDTQYF. The CDR3 DNA reads as TGTGCCAGCAGTTTATTGGGAGAGGGTTCCACAGATACGCAGTATTTT. The full variable domain, its missing parts supplied by reference TRBV28 and TRBJ2-3, is DVKVTQSSRYLVKRTGEKVFLECVQDMDHENMFWYRQDPGLGLRLIYFSYDVKMKEKGDIPEGYSVSREKKERFSLILESASTNQTSMYLCASSLLGEGSTDTQYFGPGTRLTVL.